The 17 T cell receptor beta chains below all came from one sample that was sequenced in a study of regulatory T cells in long-lasting Graves disease. Time point noted: newly diagnosed GD, antithyroid drugs for less than 3 months. There was RNA extracted from PBMCs, and the TCR library was made from it. Building of the TCR beta libraries involved iRepertoire HTBI primers and Arm-PCR of CDR3 regions. TCRdb re-called the multiplex PCR reads with MiXCR, one entry per CDR3 protein. The data hold about 460,000 distinct CDR3 sequences, with less than 15% observed a single time. In addition, the sample was reused for a study of T cells in Graves' hyperthyroidism and ophthalmopathy.

The sequencing used peripheral blood mononuclear cells (PBMCs), collected at new diagnosis, from a patient treated with antithyroid drugs. These receptors originate from a woman aged 45 to 65 with Graves disease.

This clonotype was recorded a few times. This chain's CDR3 is CASRGQPNEKLFF. Written as DNA, the CDR3 is TGTGCCAGCAGGGGACAGCCTAATGAAAAACTGTTTTTT. The rearrangement uses TRBV12-3 or TRBV12-4 and TRBJ1-4; TRBD1 aligns across 7 bases. V lost 6 bases and J lost 3; bases outside the gene matches: 1. The CDR3 length is 13 residues.

This clonotype was observed many times. This chain joins TRBV9 and TRBJ2-7, with a weak D call TRBD2 (5 bases). Germline assignment: CDR1 SGDLS and CDR2 YYNGEE. Trimming cost V 0 bases and J 6 bases, with 16 bases left between them. The CDR3 spans 15 residues. The DNA for the CDR3 is TGTGCCAGCAGCGTAGGGGGATTTATAGGGAGCGAGCAGTACTTC. It yields the protein CASSVGGFIGSEQYF. The entire variable domain, with the rest obtained from reference TRBV9 and TRBJ2-7, is as follows: DSGVTQTPKHLITATGQRVTLRCSPRSGDLSVYWYQQSLDQGLQFLIQYYNGEERAKGNILERFSAQQFPDLHSELNLSSLELGDSALYFCASSVGGFIGSEQYFGPGTRLTVT.

This clonotype was counted at least ten times. The rearrangement joins TRBV30 to TRBJ1-5; no clear D. The CDR3 runs 12 residues. V lost 1 base and J 5 bases, leaving 6 bases between the germline ends. Germline CDR1 is GTSNPN and CDR2 is SVGIG (reference sequence). The CDR3 nucleotides read TGTGCCTGGAGTGAGCAGGATCAGCCCCAGCATTTT. The encoded protein is CAWSEQDQPQHF.

This clonotype was seen ten or more times. The chain carries TRBV5-6 and TRBJ2-7, with D possibly being TRBD2 (6 bases). This CDR3 comprises 14 residues. Deletions cut 2 bases from V and 6 bases from J, with 15 bases between. Germline V gene lookup returns CDR1 SGHDT and CDR2 YYEEEE. The CDR3 region is CASSFGTGSGEQYF. Here the CDR3 DNA reads TGTGCCAGCAGCTTTGGGACTGGATCTGGCGAGCAGTACTTC. The variable domain in full, completed from reference TRBV5-6 and TRBJ2-7, reads DAGVTQSPTHLIKTRGQQVTLRCSPKSGHDTVSWYQQALGQGPQFIFQYYEEEERQRGNFPDRFSGHQFPNYSSELNVNALLLGDSALYLCASSFGTGSGEQYFGPGTRLTVT.

This clonotype was observed a handful of times. V gene TRBV7-9 combines with J gene TRBJ2-5, with 9 bases identical to TRBD1. This CDR3 contains 15 residues. With V trimmed by 5 bases and J by 5 bases, 9 bases remained unmatched. Germline assignment: CDR1 SEHNR and CDR2 FQNEAQ (reference sequence). The CDR3 DNA reads TGTGCCAGCAGCCCCGGGACAGGGTCATCGGAGACCCAGTACTTC. This codes for CASSPGTGSSETQYF. The full variable domain, rest sourced from reference TRBV7-9 and TRBJ2-5, is DTGVSQNPRHKITKRGQNVTFRCDPISEHNRLYWYRQTLGQGPEFLTYFQNEAQLEKSRLLSDRFSAERPKGSFSTLEIQRTEQGDSAMYLCASSPGTGSSETQYFGPGTRLLVL.

This clonotype showed up many times. The rearrangement joins TRBV28 to TRBJ1-4; a weak D match, TRBD1 (6 bases). V lost 5 bases to trimming and J lost 0 bases, with 10 bases between them. CDR1 is MDHEN, CDR2 SYDVKM, per germline. The CDR3 is 15 residues long. This CDR3 reads CASSKGQSTNEKLFF. CDR3 sequence (DNA): TGTGCCAGCAGTAAAGGACAGTCAACTAATGAAAAACTGTTTTTT.

A note on this clonotype: This could be a read error, since a much larger clone is one nucleotide away. The rearrangement joins TRBV12-3 or TRBV12-4 to TRBJ2-3; D remains ambiguous. Judging by the DNA end, TRBJ2-5 fits better; the J call may be wrong. The CDR3 totals 17 residues. This CDR3 reads CASSLGFESTPRKTQYF. In nucleotides, the CDR3 is TGTGCCAGCAGTTTAGGATTTGAGAGCACCCCTCGAAAGACCCAGTACTTC.

The V call is TRBV5-6, the J call TRBJ2-5; D is undetermined. Germline CDR1 SGHDT, CDR2 YYEEEE. The CDR3 loop spans 16 amino acids. The V end was cut by 0 bases, the J end by 5 bases, with 17 bases between. The CDR3 nucleotides read TGTGCCAGCAGCTTGGTCTCCGGGCCTTACCTGGAGACCCAGTACTTC. This codes for CASSLVSGPYLETQYF.

In its sample, this clonotype was seen many times. This chain links TRBV6-2 or TRBV6-3 with TRBJ2-4; D perhaps matches TRBD1 (6 bases). V was cut by 2 bases and J by 12 bases, with 14 bases left in between. The length of the CDR3 is 13 residues. Germline CDR1 is MNHEY and CDR2 is SVGEGT. CDR3 DNA: TGTGCCAGCAGTTACGGCAGAACAGGGTCTCAGTACTTC. Protein sequence: CASSYGRTGSQYF.

Ten or more counts support this clonotype. The junction departs from the called germline gene at one end, perhaps through a read error. This chain connects TRBV5-1 to TRBJ2-2; the D is unclear. The CDR3 loop spans 14 amino acids. The germline V gene has CDR1 SGHRS and CDR2 YFSETQ. The CDR3 DNA reads TGTGCCAGCAGCTCACAAGGGAACACCGGGGAGCTGTTTTTT. This codes for CASSSQGNTGELFF.

The genes are TRBV7-9 and TRBJ1-5, with TRBD1 identical over 9 bases. CDR1 and CDR2 (germline): SEHNR, FQNEAQ (reference sequence). The CDR3 is made up of 15 amino acids. V lost 4 bases and J lost 3; bases outside the gene matches: 4. CDR3 coding DNA: TGTGCCAGCAGCTGGGGACAGGGCCCCAATCAGCCCCAGCATTTT. It specifies CASSWGQGPNQPQHF.

This clonotype was counted only a few times. This chain uses TRBV12-3 or TRBV12-4 with TRBJ2-3; TRBD1 matches at 7 bases. The V and J ends lost 5 bases and 1 base, in that order; junction bases with no gene match: 6. CDR3 length: 15 amino acids. As DNA, the CDR3 is TGTGCCAGCAGTCTCACCGACAGGGGCACAGATACGCAGTATTTT. This sequence encodes CASSLTDRGTDTQYF.

This clonotype has a count of ten or more. This chain uses TRBV28 with TRBJ2-2; 12 bases map to TRBD2. From germline, CDR1 is MDHEN and CDR2 SYDVKM. Trimming took 6 bases from V and 5 from J; bases not matched to a gene: 7. The CDR3 contains 16 residues. The CDR3 region is CASSPPGTSGTGELFF. CDR3 nucleotide sequence: TGTGCCAGCAGCCCCCCGGGGACTAGCGGGACCGGGGAGCTGTTTTTT.

This clonotype has a count of ten or more. The chain recombines TRBV28 with TRBJ1-5; no reliable D call. This CDR3 contains 17 residues. From germline, CDR1 is MDHEN and CDR2 SYDVKM. Trimming cost V 9 bases and J 5 bases, with 26 bases left between them. CDR3 region: CASAIPPGAPEYQPQHF. The CDR3 nucleotides are TGTGCCAGTGCTATCCCTCCGGGAGCCCCTGAGTATCAGCCCCAGCATTTT.

This clonotype was found many times. J is TRBJ1-1 and V is TRBV27; D possibly corresponds to TRBD1 (6 bases). Germline-derived CDR1 and CDR2 are MNHEY and SMNVEV (reference sequence). This CDR3 has 14 amino acids. Trimming removed 5 bases from V and 11 bases from J, with 21 bases in between. CDR3 nucleotides: TGTGCCAGCAGTCCCCGGGACACCAACCTTGAGGCTTTCTTT. Translated, it gives CASSPRDTNLEAFF.

This clonotype was seen many times. Here the CDR3 reads CASSFPPRERAPKETQYF. In DNA, the CDR3 is TGTGCCAGCAGTTTTCCCCCGCGGGAGCGGGCCCCAAAAGAGACCCAGTACTTC. The J gene is TRBJ2-5, the V gene TRBV28; 7 bases are shared with TRBD2. Trimming cost V 3 bases and J 3 bases; bases outside gene matches: 16. Germline assignment: CDR1 MDHEN and CDR2 SYDVKM. The CDR3 has 18 residues.

This clonotype has a count of ten or more. The V call is TRBV27, the J call TRBJ2-3; D ambiguous. Germline CDR1 and CDR2: MNHEY and SMNVEV (reference sequence). The CDR3 has 15 residues. V lost 1 base and J 3 bases, leaving 11 bases between the germline ends. The CDR3 DNA reads TGTGCCAGCAGTTTATTAGGTATAAAAACAGATACGCAGTATTTT. This translates into CASSLLGIKTDTQYF.